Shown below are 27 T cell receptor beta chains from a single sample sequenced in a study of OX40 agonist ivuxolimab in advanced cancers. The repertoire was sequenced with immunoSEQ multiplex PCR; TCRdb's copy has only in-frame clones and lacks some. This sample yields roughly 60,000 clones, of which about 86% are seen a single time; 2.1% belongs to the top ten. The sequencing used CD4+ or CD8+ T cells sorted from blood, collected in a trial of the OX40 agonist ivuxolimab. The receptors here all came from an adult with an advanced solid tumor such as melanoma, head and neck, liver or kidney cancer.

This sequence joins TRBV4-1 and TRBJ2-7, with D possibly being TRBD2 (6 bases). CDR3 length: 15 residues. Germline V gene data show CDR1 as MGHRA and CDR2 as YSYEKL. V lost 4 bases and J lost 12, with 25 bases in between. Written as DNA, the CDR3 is TGCGCCAGCAGCCTTCAACCGGGGGAGTCCAATCCGCTGTACTTC. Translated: CASSLQPGESNPLYF.

This chain's CDR3 is CASSQDGGLGNQPQHF. CDR3 sequence (DNA): TGCGCCAGCAGCCAAGATGGCGGGTTGGGCAATCAGCCCCAGCATTTT. This chain uses TRBV4-1 with TRBJ1-5; D is unclear. V dropped 0 bases and J dropped 2 bases, with 11 bases sitting between them. The CDR3 covers 16 residues. Germline assignment: CDR1 MGHRA and CDR2 YSYEKL.

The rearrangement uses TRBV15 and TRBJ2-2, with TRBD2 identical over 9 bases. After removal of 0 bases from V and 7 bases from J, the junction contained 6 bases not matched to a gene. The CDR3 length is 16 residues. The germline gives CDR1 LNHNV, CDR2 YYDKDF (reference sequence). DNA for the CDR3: TGTGCCACCAGCAGAGATCGGGTAGCGGGGGACGGGGAGCTGTTTTTT. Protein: CATSRDRVAGDGELFF.

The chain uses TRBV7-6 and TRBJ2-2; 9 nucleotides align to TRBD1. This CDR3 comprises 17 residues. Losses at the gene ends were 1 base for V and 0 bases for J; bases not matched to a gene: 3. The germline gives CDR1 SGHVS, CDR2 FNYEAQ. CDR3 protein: CASSLERTGANTGELFF. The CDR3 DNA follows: TGTGCCAGCAGCTTAGAGAGGACAGGGGCGAACACCGGGGAGCTGTTTTTT.

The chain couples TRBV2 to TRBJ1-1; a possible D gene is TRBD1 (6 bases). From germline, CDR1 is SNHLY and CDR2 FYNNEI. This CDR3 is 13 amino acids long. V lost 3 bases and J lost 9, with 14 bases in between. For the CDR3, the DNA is TGTGCCAGCAGTGAGGAGGGGGAGGTTCAAGCTTTCTTT. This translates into CASSEEGEVQAFF.

CDR3 nucleotides: TGTGCCAGTAGCTTTCGGCTAGTTGGGAATGAGCAGTTCTTC. Protein product: CASSFRLVGNEQFF. The chain uses TRBV19 and TRBJ2-1; D not resolved. Germline values: CDR1 LNHDA, CDR2 SQIVND (reference sequence). The CDR3 has 14 amino acids. Trimming cost V 6 bases and J 7 bases, with 16 bases left between them.

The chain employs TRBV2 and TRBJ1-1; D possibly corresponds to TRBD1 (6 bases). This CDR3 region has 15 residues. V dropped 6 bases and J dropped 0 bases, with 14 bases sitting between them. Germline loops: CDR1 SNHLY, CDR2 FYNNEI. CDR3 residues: CASRGRGNMNTEAFF. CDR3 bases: TGTGCCAGCAGAGGAAGGGGGAACATGAACACTGAAGCTTTCTTT.

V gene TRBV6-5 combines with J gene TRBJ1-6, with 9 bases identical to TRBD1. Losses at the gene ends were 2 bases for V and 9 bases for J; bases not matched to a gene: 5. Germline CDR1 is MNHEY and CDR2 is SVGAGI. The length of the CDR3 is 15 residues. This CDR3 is CASSYSRDRASPLHF. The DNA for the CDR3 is TGTGCCAGCAGTTACAGCCGGGACAGGGCTTCACCCCTCCACTTT.

CDR3 nucleotide sequence: TGTGCCAGCAGCTCAGGGGGGAATCAGCCCCAGCATTTT. Protein: CASSSGGNQPQHF. The chain has TRBV7-9 and TRBJ1-5; 7 bases fit TRBD1. The CDR3 has 13 residues. The junction had 1 base not matched to a gene; V was cut back by 4 bases and J by 4 bases. Germline V gives CDR1 SEHNR, CDR2 FQNEAQ (reference sequence).

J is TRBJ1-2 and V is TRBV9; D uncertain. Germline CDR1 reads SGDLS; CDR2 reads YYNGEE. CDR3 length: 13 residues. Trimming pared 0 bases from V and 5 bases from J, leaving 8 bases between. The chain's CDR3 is CASSVAHSYGYTF. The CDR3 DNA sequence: TGTGCCAGCAGCGTAGCGCACTCTTATGGCTACACCTTC.

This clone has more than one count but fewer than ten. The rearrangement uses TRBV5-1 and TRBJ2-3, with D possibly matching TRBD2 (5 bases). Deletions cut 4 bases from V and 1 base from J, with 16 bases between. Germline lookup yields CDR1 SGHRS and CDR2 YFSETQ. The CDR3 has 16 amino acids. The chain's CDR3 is CASSRKLDSGTDTQYF. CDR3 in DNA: TGCGCCAGCAGCCGCAAACTAGACTCGGGCACAGATACGCAGTATTTT.

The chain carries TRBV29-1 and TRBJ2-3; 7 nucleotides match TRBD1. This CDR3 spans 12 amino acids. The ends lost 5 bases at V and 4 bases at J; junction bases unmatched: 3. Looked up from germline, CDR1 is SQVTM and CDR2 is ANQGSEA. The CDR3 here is CSVRQGADTQYF. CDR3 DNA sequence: TGCAGCGTTCGGCAGGGGGCAGATACGCAGTATTTT.

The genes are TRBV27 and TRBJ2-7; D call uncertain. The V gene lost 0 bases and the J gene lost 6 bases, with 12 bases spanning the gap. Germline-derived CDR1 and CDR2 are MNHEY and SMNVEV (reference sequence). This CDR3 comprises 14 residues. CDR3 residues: CASSLSFDRPEQYF. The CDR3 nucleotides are TGTGCCAGCAGTTTATCGTTCGATAGACCCGAGCAGTACTTC.

CDR3 residues: CASSIRSSYNSPLHF. The CDR3 bases are TGTGCCAGTAGTATACGGAGCTCCTATAATTCACCCCTCCACTTT. The chain is built from TRBV19 and TRBJ1-6; D call uncertain. CDR1 and CDR2 (germline): LNHDA, SQIVND (reference sequence). V lost 2 bases to trimming and J lost 0 bases, with 5 bases between them. This CDR3 spans 15 amino acids.

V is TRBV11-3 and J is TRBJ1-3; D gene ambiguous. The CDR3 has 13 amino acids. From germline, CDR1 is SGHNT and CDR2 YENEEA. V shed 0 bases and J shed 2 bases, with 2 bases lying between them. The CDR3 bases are TGTGCCAGCAGCTTAGATGCTGGAAACACCATATATTTT. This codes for CASSLDAGNTIYF.

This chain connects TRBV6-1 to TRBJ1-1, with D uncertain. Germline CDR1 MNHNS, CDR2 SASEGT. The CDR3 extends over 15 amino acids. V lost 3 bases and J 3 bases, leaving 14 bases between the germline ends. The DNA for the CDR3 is TGTGCCAGCAGTGATAAGGGTGGAGTGTACACTGAAGCTTTCTTT. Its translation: CASSDKGGVYTEAFF.

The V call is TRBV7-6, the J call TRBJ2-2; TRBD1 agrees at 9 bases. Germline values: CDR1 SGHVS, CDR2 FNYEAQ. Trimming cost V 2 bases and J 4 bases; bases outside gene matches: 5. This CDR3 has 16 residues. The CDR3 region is CASSLHDRGITGELFF. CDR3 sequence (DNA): TGTGCCAGCAGCTTACACGACAGGGGGATCACCGGGGAGCTGTTTTTT.

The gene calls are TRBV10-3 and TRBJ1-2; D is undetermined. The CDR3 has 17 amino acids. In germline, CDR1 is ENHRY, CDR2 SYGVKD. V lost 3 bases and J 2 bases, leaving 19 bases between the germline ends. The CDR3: CAISDMDQAGRNYGYTF. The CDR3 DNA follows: TGTGCCATCAGTGATATGGATCAAGCAGGACGAAACTATGGCTACACCTTC.

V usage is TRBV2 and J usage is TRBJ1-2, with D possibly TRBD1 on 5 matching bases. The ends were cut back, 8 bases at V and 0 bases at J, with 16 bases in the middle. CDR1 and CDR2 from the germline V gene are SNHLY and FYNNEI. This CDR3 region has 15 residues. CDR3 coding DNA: TGTGCCAGCGGCCAGGGAGGGATAGCTAACTATGGCTACACCTTC. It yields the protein CASGQGGIANYGYTF.

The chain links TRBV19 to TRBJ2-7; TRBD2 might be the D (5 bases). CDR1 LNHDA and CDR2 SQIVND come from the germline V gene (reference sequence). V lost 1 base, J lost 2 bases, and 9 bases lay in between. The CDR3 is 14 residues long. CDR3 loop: CASSIGRKTYEQYF. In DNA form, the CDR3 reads TGTGCCAGTAGTATAGGGAGGAAAACCTACGAGCAGTACTTC. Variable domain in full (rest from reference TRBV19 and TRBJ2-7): DGGITQSPKYLFRKEGQNVTLSCEQNLNHDAMYWYRQDPGQGLRLIYYSQIVNDFQKGDIAEGYSVSREKKESFPLTVTSAQKNPTAFYLCASSIGRKTYEQYFGPGTRLTVT.

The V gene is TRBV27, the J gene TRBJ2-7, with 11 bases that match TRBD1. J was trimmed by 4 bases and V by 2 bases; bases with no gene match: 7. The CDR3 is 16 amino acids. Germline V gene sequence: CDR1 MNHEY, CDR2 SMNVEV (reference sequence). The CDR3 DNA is TGTGCCAGCAGTTTAGGTCGGACAGGGGGCTATTACGAGCAGTACTTC. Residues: CASSLGRTGGYYEQYF.

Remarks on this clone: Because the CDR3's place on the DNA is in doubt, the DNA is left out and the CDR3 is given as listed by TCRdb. The CDR3 sequence is CASRQGYTFGFSF. The chain employs TRBV6-5 and TRBJ1-2; the D call of TRBD1 is as the table states it, not checked on the DNA. The CDR3 is 13 residues long, counting both termini. Germline V gene sequence: CDR1 MNHEY, CDR2 SVGAGI.

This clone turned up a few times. The CDR3 DNA sequence: TGTGCCAGCAGAACACAGGGGGCATTGGGGACCCAGTACTTC. This gives the protein CASRTQGALGTQYF. The J gene is TRBJ2-5, the V gene TRBV27, with TRBD1 matching 9 bases. Germline V gene lookup returns CDR1 MNHEY and CDR2 SMNVEV (reference sequence). The CDR3 length is 14 residues. V was clipped by 6 bases and J by 7 bases; unmatched bases: 9.

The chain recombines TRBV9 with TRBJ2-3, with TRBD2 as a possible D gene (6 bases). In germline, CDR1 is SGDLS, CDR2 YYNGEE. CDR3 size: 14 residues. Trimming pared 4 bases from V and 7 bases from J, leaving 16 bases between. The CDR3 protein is CASSFAGSMYTQYF. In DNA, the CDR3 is TGTGCCAGCAGCTTTGCCGGGAGTATGTATACGCAGTATTTT. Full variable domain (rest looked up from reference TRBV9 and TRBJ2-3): DSGVTQTPKHLITATGQRVTLRCSPRSGDLSVYWYQQSLDQGLQFLIQYYNGEERAKGNILERFSAQQFPDLHSELNLSSLELGDSALYFCASSFAGSMYTQYFGPGTRLTVL.

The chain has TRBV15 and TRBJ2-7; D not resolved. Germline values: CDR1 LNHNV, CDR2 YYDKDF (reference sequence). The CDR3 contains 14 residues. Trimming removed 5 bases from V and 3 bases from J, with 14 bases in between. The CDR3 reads CATSGYRGSYEQYF. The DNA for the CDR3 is TGTGCCACCAGCGGCTATAGAGGCAGCTACGAGCAGTACTTC.

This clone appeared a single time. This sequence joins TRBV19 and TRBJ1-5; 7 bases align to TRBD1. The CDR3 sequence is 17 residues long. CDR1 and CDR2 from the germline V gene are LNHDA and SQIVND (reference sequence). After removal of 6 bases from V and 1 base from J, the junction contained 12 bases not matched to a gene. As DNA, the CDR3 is TGTGCCAGTAGCCCGGGACAGCGTATTACAAGCAATCAGCCCCAGCATTTT. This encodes CASSPGQRITSNQPQHF.

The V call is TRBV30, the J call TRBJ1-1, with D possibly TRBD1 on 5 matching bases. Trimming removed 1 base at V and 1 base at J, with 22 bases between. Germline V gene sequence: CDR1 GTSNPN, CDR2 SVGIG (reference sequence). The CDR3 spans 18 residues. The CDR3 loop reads CAWSGGREGFLQNTEAFF. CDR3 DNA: TGTGCCTGGAGTGGGGGGAGGGAGGGGTTTCTGCAGAACACTGAAGCTTTCTTT.